The clone carrying this T cell receptor beta chain was counted a few times. Profiling relied on immunoSEQ multiplex PCR, and the TCRdb table lists in-frame clones only, not all of them. This sample carries fewer than 600,000 clones, roughly 90% of them seen once, and the ten largest clones take 1.5% to 2%. Recovered status applied to Cohort 3 donors who had two consecutive negative PCRs. It also applied to those with clearance or with symptom resolution. The record originates from a study of blood T cell repertoires in COVID-19. Study-wide background: COVID-19 samples collected from the United States, Italy and Spain covered acute and convalescent phases.

The clonotype originates from a woman between 40 and 55 years old who had recovered from COVID-19. The specimen was PBMCs or T cells enriched from blood (not recorded which).

Written as DNA, the CDR3 is TGTGCCTGGAGTGGACAAGCTAACTATGGCTACACCTTC. Translating gives CAWSGQANYGYTF. The J gene is TRBJ1-2, the V gene TRBV30; no definite D call. The CDR3 loop spans 13 amino acids. Trimming shortened V by 1 base and J by 0 bases, and 6 bases separated the two germline ends. Germline V lookup: CDR1 GTSNPN, CDR2 SVGIG (reference sequence). The variable domain in full, with the rest retrieved from reference TRBV30 and TRBJ1-2, is SQTIHQWPATLVQPVGSPLSLECTVEGTSNPNLYWYRQAAGRGLQLLFYSVGIGQISSEVPQNLSASRPQDRQFILSSKKLLLSDSGFYLCAWSGQANYGYTFGSGTRLTVV.